This TCR beta chain was documented in a study of blood T cell repertoires in COVID-19. Turning to the study itself: The United States, Italy and Spain were the sources of the acute and convalescent COVID-19 samples.

Profiled with immunoSEQ multiplex PCR; TCRdb holds only in-frame clones, not every one. Of some 150,000 clones in the sample, 75% to 90% were seen once. Germline V gene sequence: CDR1 SGHNT, CDR2 YYREEE (reference sequence). The ends were cut back, 4 bases at V and 8 bases at J, with 15 bases in the middle. The CDR3 runs 14 residues. The source of this sequence is a woman aged 80 or over with acute or convalescent COVID-19. The V and J genes are TRBV5-4 and TRBJ2-2, with D possibly matching TRBD2 (6 bases). The source material was peripheral blood. The CDR3 loop is CASSRDPGRGELFF. DNA of the CDR3: TGTGCCAGCAGCCGTGACCCAGGGAGGGGGGAGCTGTTTTTT.